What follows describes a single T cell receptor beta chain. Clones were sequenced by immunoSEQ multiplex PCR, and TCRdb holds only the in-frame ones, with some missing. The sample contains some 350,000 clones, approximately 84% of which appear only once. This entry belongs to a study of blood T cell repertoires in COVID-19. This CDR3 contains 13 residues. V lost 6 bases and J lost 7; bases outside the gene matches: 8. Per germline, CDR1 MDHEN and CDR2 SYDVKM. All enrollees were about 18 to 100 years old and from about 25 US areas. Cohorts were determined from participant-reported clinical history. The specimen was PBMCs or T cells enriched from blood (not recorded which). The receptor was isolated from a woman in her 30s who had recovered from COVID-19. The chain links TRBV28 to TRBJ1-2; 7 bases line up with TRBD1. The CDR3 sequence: CASSRDSLGGYTF. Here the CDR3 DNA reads TGTGCCAGCAGCAGGGACAGCCTGGGTGGCTACACCTTC.